The TCR beta chain under discussion was sequenced for a study of OX40 agonist ivuxolimab in advanced cancers. About the study as a whole: The costimulatory receptor OX40 (CD134) was targeted by ivuxolimab, a fully human IgG2 agonistic monoclonal antibody. Intravenous ivuxolimab was administered to patients every 2 weeks at six dose levels: 0.01, 0.1, 0.3, 1.5, 3 and 10 mg/kg. Of the approximately 50 dose-escalation patients, hepatocellular carcinoma was present in about 20, melanoma in around 15, renal cell carcinoma in 9 and head and neck cancer in 9. A male proportion of around 80% and a mean age of 60 years, ranging from about 23 to 90, were recorded for the dose-escalation cohort. Prior anti-PD-1, anti-PD-L1 or anti-CTLA-4 therapy was permitted, and roughly two fifths of dose-escalation patients had received checkpoint inhibitors. Three dose-escalation patients achieved partial responses, one with hepatocellular carcinoma and two with cutaneous melanoma. The purpose of peripheral TCRbeta sequencing was to test whether ivuxolimab changed TCR sequence diversity and led to clonal T-cell expansion. The monotherapy dose-escalation portion (N of about 57 patients) of the phase I ivuxolimab trial is reported in the paper.

Turning to this clone: Its target antigen remains unknown. Base-call qualities are not available, and no considerably larger clone is one nucleotide away.

Genomic DNA was isolated from the sorted cells so that the TCRbeta CDR3 region could be sequenced. The immunoSEQ Assay was used to sequence the TCRbeta CDR3 regions. Sourced from immuneACCESS, this table was stored by TCRdb with only in-frame sequences that have V and J called. A share of the clones is absent; for the studies checked, an unresolved V gene accounts for under half, and the remainder has no known explanation. Counted in this sample were tens of thousands of clones; around 90% of them appeared once. The ten largest clones represent about 4% of the sample. V drops 7 bases and J drops 2 bases, leaving 15 bases in between. Spanning cysteine to phenylalanine, the CDR3 consists of 15 amino acids. The CDR3 DNA has 45 bases and is translated from base 1. The germline V gene sets CDR1 to MDHEN and CDR2 to SYDVKM. The trial excluded patients who had a history of autoimmune disease or were on systemic immunosuppression. Peripheral blood for TCR sequencing was collected from all dose cohorts at baseline, on cycle 4 day 1, and on cycle 7 day 1. Samples were obtained from an open-label, multicenter, first-in-human phase I dose-escalation trial of ivuxolimab. Adults with locally advanced or metastatic head and neck squamous cell, hepatocellular, melanoma or renal cell carcinoma were enrolled in the trial. Before TCR sequencing, CD4+ T cells and CD8+ T cells from peripheral blood were sorted into separate populations.

General study outcomes and caveats: Partial responders in the 0.1-3.0 mg/kg groups had among the lowest normalized peripheral clonal expansion, especially among CD8+ T cells. After ivuxolimab, CD8+ T cells had more expanded clones than CD4+ T cells on average. Clonal expansion of both CD4+ and CD8+ blood T cells was observed from baseline to week 6 at doses 0.1 to 3.0 mg/kg. Low levels of normalized T-cell clonal expansion were also seen in some patients who did not respond. Antigen specificity was not determined for the clonally expanded peripheral T cells.

The clonotype originates from an adult with an advanced solid tumor such as melanoma, head and neck, liver or kidney cancer. The receptor chain draws on TRBV28 and TRBJ1-5; the D gene is perhaps TRBD1, from 6 matching bases. The sample in question was CD4+ or CD8+ T cells sorted from blood, obtained in a trial of the OX40 agonist ivuxolimab. The base sequence is TGTGCCAGCATTCCTGAGTCAGGGGGCAATCAGCCCCAGCATTTT. It translates as CASIPESGGNQPQHF.